The 9 T cell receptor beta chains below all came from one sample that was sequenced in a study of cytomegalovirus exposure and HLA in healthy donors. Sequenced by immunoSEQ multiplex PCR; TCRdb stores in-frame clones only, minus some. The sample contains around 300,000 clones, around 85% of which appear only once. Sample: PBMCs. Receptor source: a young woman in good health and CMV-seronegative.

The chain joins TRBV2 to TRBJ2-7; D unclear. This CDR3 comprises 14 residues. V was clipped by 2 bases and J by 5 bases, with 13 bases between them. The germline gives CDR1 SNHLY, CDR2 FYNNEI. The chain's CDR3 is CASSENPLVDEQYF. CDR3 nucleotides: TGTGCCAGCAGTGAAAATCCCTTAGTGGACGAGCAGTACTTC.

The chain recombines TRBV6-1 with TRBJ2-6; 7 bases fit TRBD1. V shed 1 base and J 0 bases; nucleotides not matched to a gene: 12. Germline CDR1 MNHNS, CDR2 SASEGT. CDR3 size: 20 residues. CDR3 residues: CASSEEYGQVESSGANVLTF. DNA of the CDR3: TGTGCCAGCAGTGAAGAATATGGACAGGTCGAAAGCTCTGGGGCCAACGTCCTGACTTTC.

J is TRBJ2-1 and V is TRBV28, with D hard to call. Germline CDR1 reads MDHEN; CDR2 reads SYDVKM. This CDR3 comprises 10 residues. Trimming took 8 bases from V and 7 from J, leaving 6 bases between them. The CDR3 reads CASGRNEQFF. CDR3 sequence (DNA): TGTGCCAGCGGTCGGAATGAGCAGTTCTTC. The entire variable domain, with the rest obtained from reference TRBV28 and TRBJ2-1, is as follows: DVKVTQSSRYLVKRTGEKVFLECVQDMDHENMFWYRQDPGLGLRLIYFSYDVKMKEKGDIPEGYSVSREKKERFSLILESASTNQTSMYLCASGRNEQFFGPGTRLTVL.

The CDR3 nucleotides are TGCGCCAGCAGCTTGGAACGTCAGTCCTACAATGAGCAGTTCTTC. This codes for CASSLERQSYNEQFF. This sequence joins TRBV5-1 and TRBJ2-1; D gene unclear. V was shortened by 0 bases and J by 1 base, with 8 bases between the two germline ends. CDR3 length: 15 amino acids. Germline-derived CDR1 and CDR2 are SGHRS and YFSETQ.

The chain links TRBV13 to TRBJ2-1, with D hard to call. CDR3 length equals 12 residues. The germline V gene encodes CDR1 PRHDT and CDR2 FYEKMQ (reference sequence). The V and J ends lost 4 bases and 9 bases respectively, with 10 bases between them. The CDR3 spells CASSSGGSEQFF. In nucleotides, the CDR3 is TGTGCCAGCAGCTCAGGTGGCAGTGAGCAGTTCTTC.

The chain couples TRBV19 to TRBJ1-5; D possibly corresponds to TRBD1 (6 bases). This CDR3 region has 17 residues. The V gene lost 6 bases and the J gene lost 6 bases, with 24 bases spanning the gap. Germline assignment: CDR1 LNHDA and CDR2 SQIVND (reference sequence). In DNA, the CDR3 is TGTGCCAGTAGGTCGGGGGGCAAGAGACGTTTACGTCAGCCCCAGCATTTT. Translation: CASRSGGKRRLRQPQHF. The full variable domain, completed using reference TRBV19 and TRBJ1-5, is DGGITQSPKYLFRKEGQNVTLSCEQNLNHDAMYWYRQDPGQGLRLIYYSQIVNDFQKGDIAEGYSVSREKKESFPLTVTSAQKNPTAFYLCASRSGGKRRLRQPQHFGDGTRLSIL.

This chain connects TRBV5-4 to TRBJ2-1; a weak D match, TRBD2 (5 bases). The V end lost 2 bases, the J end lost 12 bases, and 15 bases lay between the germline ends. The CDR3 totals 13 residues. Germline lookup yields CDR1 SGHNT and CDR2 YYREEE (reference sequence). CDR3 coding DNA: TGTGCCAGCAGCTTAATGAACTCCGCGGGGCAGTTCTTC. Its protein product is CASSLMNSAGQFF.

V and J are TRBV7-2 and TRBJ1-2; 9 bases are a match to TRBD1. CDR3 length equals 16 residues. The V gene's germline CDR1 is SGHTA and CDR2 FQGNSA. V lost 5 bases, J lost 2 bases, and 9 bases stayed unmatched. The CDR3 DNA is TGTGCCAGCAGCACTTCCAACAGGGGGCTGAACTATGGCTACACCTTC. This codes for CASSTSNRGLNYGYTF. Based on the CDR3 plus reference TRBV7-2 and TRBJ1-2, the full variable domain is GAGVSQSPSNKVTEKGKDVELRCDPISGHTALYWYRQSLGQGLEFLIYFQGNSAPDKSGLPSDRFSAERTGGSVSTLTIQRTQQEDSAVYLCASSTSNRGLNYGYTFGSGTRLTVV.

V and J are TRBV30 and TRBJ2-4; D is perhaps TRBD2 (6 bases). Per the germline V gene, CDR1 is GTSNPN and CDR2 is SVGIG (reference sequence). Trimming cost V 4 bases and J 2 bases, with 12 bases left between them. This CDR3 contains 14 residues. CDR3 coding DNA: TGTGCCTGGAATTTTGGGACTTCCAAAAACATTCAGTACTTC. Protein product: CAWNFGTSKNIQYF.